The 13 T cell receptor beta chains presented below share a single source sample, sequenced in a study of CD8 T cells in ankylosing spondylitis. Study outcomes and limitations: There was a TCR beta motif, made of several highly homologous variants, that appeared characteristic of ankylosing spondylitis blood.

These receptors' targets are unknown. TCRdb called the 5' RACE reads again in MiXCR, with one record for every CDR3 protein. The sample lists some 840,000 distinct CDR3 sequences; about 10% were seen once. The source material was blood, either unsorted or a sorted T cell fraction (not recorded which). Source of these receptors: a male donor with ankylosing spondylitis.

The chain is built from TRBV19 and TRBJ1-1; the match to TRBD1 covers 7 bases. Trimming took 5 bases from V and 4 from J; bases not matched to a gene: 10. The CDR3 loop spans 15 amino acids. In germline, CDR1 is LNHDA, CDR2 SQIVND (reference sequence). CDR3 in DNA: TGTGCCAGTAGTTCGGAGGGGGCGACGAGCACTGAAGCTTTCTTT. Amino acid sequence: CASSSEGATSTEAFF.

The chain combines TRBV20-1 with TRBJ2-1, with TRBD2 matching 8 bases. This CDR3 has 16 amino acids. Germline V lookup: CDR1 DFQATT, CDR2 SNEGSKA (reference sequence). The V and J ends lost 6 bases and 1 base, in that order; junction bases with no gene match: 11. The CDR3 loop is CSARSEAGDSYNEQFF. In nucleotides, the CDR3 is TGCAGTGCACGGAGCGAAGCGGGGGATTCCTACAATGAGCAGTTCTTC.

The chain joins TRBV7-2 to TRBJ1-4, with 8 positions matching TRBD1. CDR1 is SGHTA, CDR2 FQGNSA, per germline. The V and J ends lost 2 bases and 8 bases, in that order; junction bases with no gene match: 4. The length of the CDR3 is 14 residues. Written as DNA, the CDR3 is TGTGCCAGCAGCTTATGGCGGACAGGGGAAAAACTGTTTTTT. Translating it yields CASSLWRTGEKLFF. The full variable domain, its missing parts supplied by reference TRBV7-2 and TRBJ1-4, is GAGVSQSPSNKVTEKGKDVELRCDPISGHTALYWYRQSLGQGLEFLIYFQGNSAPDKSGLPSDRFSAERTGGSVSTLTIQRTQQEDSAVYLCASSLWRTGEKLFFGSGTQLSVL.

Many counts were recorded for this clonotype. This chain joins TRBV15 and TRBJ2-1, with 15 bases identical to TRBD2. The CDR3 totals 15 residues. Germline V gene data show CDR1 as LNHNV and CDR2 as YYDKDF (reference sequence). V shed 5 bases, J shed 8 bases, and the junction held 4 bases outside the gene matches. CDR3 DNA: TGTGCCACCAGCTTCGGGACTAGCGGGGGGTATGAGCAGTTCTTC. Translation gives CATSFGTSGGYEQFF.

This clonotype was detected many times. The chain links TRBV4-3 to TRBJ2-2; D is undetermined. Germline V gene lookup returns CDR1 LGHNA and CDR2 YSLEER. V lost 0 bases and J lost 8, with 10 bases in between. The CDR3 length is 14 residues. The CDR3 here is CASSQDFRLGELFF. The CDR3 coding sequence is TGCGCCAGCAGCCAAGATTTTAGGTTGGGGGAGCTGTTTTTT.

The chain joins TRBV9 to TRBJ2-1; 10 bases are shared with TRBD2. The CDR3 totals 16 residues. The ends lost 0 bases at V and 2 bases at J; junction bases unmatched: 2. CDR1 and CDR2 (germline): SGDLS, YYNGEE. The CDR3 region is CASSVASGRAYNEQFF. The CDR3 nucleotides are TGTGCCAGCAGCGTAGCGAGCGGGAGGGCCTACAATGAGCAGTTCTTC.

This clonotype appeared many times. The chain couples TRBV4-2 to TRBJ2-7, with 9 bases aligning to TRBD2. Trimming at V came to 1 base and at J to 7 bases, leaving 8 bases not matched to a gene. Germline V gives CDR1 LGHNA, CDR2 YNFKEQ. The CDR3 is 15 amino acids. The CDR3, as DNA: TGTGCCAGCAGCCAAGTTAAGGCGGGAGGGCCGGAGCAGTACTTC. Protein product: CASSQVKAGGPEQYF.

With respect to this clonotype: This may come from a read error, since a much larger clone is one base off. The chain links TRBV9 to TRBJ1-5, with D perhaps matching TRBD1 (5 bases). The CDR3 extends over 13 amino acids. Germline CDR1 and CDR2: SGDLS and YYNGEE. The CDR3 reads CASSVDPGQHQHF. The DNA for the CDR3 is TGTGCCAGCAGCGTAGACCCGGGGCAGCACCAGCATTTT.

This clonotype appeared a few times. This chain joins TRBV5-6 and TRBJ1-1; no definite D call. This CDR3 has 12 residues. CDR1 SGHDT and CDR2 YYEEEE come from the germline V gene. V was clipped by 4 bases and J by 8 bases, with 12 bases between them. The CDR3 bases are TGTGCCAGCAGCGGCTATCTGGACGAAGCTTTCTTT. It is translated as CASSGYLDEAFF.

This clonotype has a count of ten or more. The chain has TRBV7-2 and TRBJ1-2, with D perhaps TRBD1 (6 bases). V was clipped by 5 bases and J by 2 bases, with 9 bases between them. Germline loops: CDR1 SGHTA, CDR2 FQGNSA. The CDR3 totals 13 residues. The CDR3 protein is CASSRTVNYGYTF. As DNA, the CDR3 is TGTGCCAGCAGCCGGACAGTAAACTATGGCTACACCTTC.

The chain is built from TRBV29-1 and TRBJ1-2; 8 bases line up with TRBD1. Trimming at V came to 5 bases and at J to 4 bases, leaving 9 bases not matched to a gene. Germline V CDR1 and CDR2: SQVTM, ANQGSEA. This CDR3 region has 14 residues. The CDR3 DNA follows: TGCAGCGTTCGAACTGGACAGGGTAGCTATGGCTACACCTTC. Protein: CSVRTGQGSYGYTF.

The chain uses TRBV4-1 and TRBJ1-2, with 9 bases fitting TRBD1. V dropped 2 bases and J dropped 5; count of bases not matched to a gene: 6. The CDR3 contains 15 residues. Germline V lookup: CDR1 MGHRA, CDR2 YSYEKL. CDR3 coding DNA: TGCGCCAGCAGCCAAACGGGACAGGGAGGATATGGCTACACCTTC. This gives the protein CASSQTGQGGYGYTF.

Only a few counts were recorded for this clonotype. The chain joins TRBV4-3 to TRBJ2-5; the D is unclear. Germline V gene lookup returns CDR1 LGHNA and CDR2 YSLEER. V was shortened by 1 base and J by 6 bases, with 9 bases between the two germline ends. The CDR3 runs to 13 residues. This chain's CDR3 is CASSQARWQTQYF. In DNA, the CDR3 is TGCGCCAGCAGCCAAGCCAGATGGCAGACCCAGTACTTC.